The rows below give T cell receptor beta chains drawn from one sample of a study of blood T cell repertoires in COVID-19. Some clones are missing from TCRdb's copy, which holds only in-frame ones; the method was immunoSEQ multiplex PCR. The data show tens of thousands of clones, around 90% seen once. Sequencing was performed on peripheral blood. These receptors came from a man older than 75 with active or convalescent COVID-19. Each CDR3 is given with its conserved first and last residue.

j_call: TRBJ1-4; v_call: TRBV30; cdr3_aa: CAWSVQGEKLFF
j_call: TRBJ1-1; v_call: TRBV7-9; cdr3_aa: CASSLGAIGDTEAFF
j_call: TRBJ1-1; v_call: TRBV28; cdr3_aa: CASRPHTGGAPEAFF
j_call: TRBJ1-6; v_call: TRBV5-1; cdr3_aa: CASSLAQGMNSPLHF
j_call: TRBJ2-3; v_call: TRBV24-1; cdr3_aa: CATSDLGLASTDTQYF
j_call: TRBJ1-2; v_call: TRBV30; cdr3_aa: CASSPQGSGYGYTF
j_call: TRBJ1-2; v_call: TRBV20-1; cdr3_aa: CSASDYGYTF
j_call: TRBJ1-1; v_call: TRBV7-3; cdr3_aa: CASSPTGRPNTEAFF
j_call: TRBJ2-1; v_call: TRBV9; cdr3_aa: CASSVVGLSNEQFF
j_call: TRBJ1-2; v_call: TRBV6-6; cdr3_aa: CASSYSRQGEAGYTF
j_call: TRBJ2-5; v_call: TRBV30; cdr3_aa: CAWGRLAGQETQYF
j_call: TRBJ2-5; v_call: TRBV28; cdr3_aa: CASSMTGIYQETQYF
j_call: TRBJ1-5; v_call: TRBV7-9; cdr3_aa: CASSLTGNQPQHF
j_call: TRBJ1-1; v_call: TRBV10-3; cdr3_aa: CAISSRGSDTEAFF
j_call: TRBJ1-2; v_call: TRBV7-9; cdr3_aa: CASSLTATDRGDGYTF
j_call: TRBJ1-5; v_call: TRBV28; cdr3_aa: CASSSISVSNQPQHF
j_call: TRBJ1-6; v_call: TRBV18; cdr3_aa: CASSQGTVGNSPLHF
j_call: TRBJ2-3; v_call: TRBV5-1; cdr3_aa: CASSSLVGLAGVVSTDTQYF
j_call: TRBJ1-6; v_call: TRBV28; cdr3_aa: CASSFRTYNSPLHF
j_call: TRBJ1-1; v_call: TRBV5-5; cdr3_aa: CASRRAAEAFF
j_call: TRBJ1-5; v_call: TRBV28; cdr3_aa: CASRIGGQPQHF
j_call: TRBJ1-5; v_call: TRBV7-2; cdr3_aa: CASSLVGTGPPWEPQHF
j_call: TRBJ1-1; v_call: TRBV19; cdr3_aa: CASNSRQGKTEAFF
j_call: TRBJ2-1; v_call: TRBV19; cdr3_aa: CASSIDLSQGAEQFF
j_call: TRBJ2-3; v_call: TRBV6-5; cdr3_aa: CASRASGVTDTQYF
j_call: TRBJ2-3; v_call: TRBV5-1; cdr3_aa: CASSFAAVDTQYF
j_call: TRBJ1-2; v_call: TRBV6-4; cdr3_aa: CASRSPPGSRYGYTF
j_call: TRBJ2-3; v_call: TRBV14; cdr3_aa: CASSRDITQYF
j_call: TRBJ1-4; v_call: TRBV5-1; cdr3_aa: CASRRQGGEKLFF